One sample yielded the 14 T cell receptor beta chains listed below, sequenced in a study of control samples from healthy donors and cancer patients. Data came from immunoSEQ multiplex PCR; TCRdb stores just in-frame clones and leaves some out. This table holds approximately 110,000 clones, approximately 83% found once. Specimen: blood. The receptors were gathered from a woman between 45 and 65 years old in good health.

The chain employs TRBV11-2 and TRBJ1-2; 10 bases align to TRBD1. This CDR3 comprises 15 residues. Germline V gene data show CDR1 as SGHAT and CDR2 as FQNNGV. Unmatched junction bases numbered 10, after V lost 4 bases and J lost 8 bases. The DNA of the CDR3 is TGTGCCAGCAGCTACACAGGGACAGGGGAGAACGGCTACACCTTC. Translation gives CASSYTGTGENGYTF.

The genes are TRBV5-1 and TRBJ1-4; D is ambiguous. The CDR3 spans 17 residues. Germline CDR1 SGHRS, CDR2 YFSETQ. The germline V and J ends were trimmed by 4 bases and 3 bases, with 19 bases remaining between them. CDR3 in DNA: TGCGCCAGCAGCCCCCGCTTAGGCCTCGCAGCTAATGAAAAACTGTTTTTT. This translates into CASSPRLGLAANEKLFF.

J is TRBJ1-5 and V is TRBV4-3; TRBD1 might be the D (6 bases). Germline V gene lookup returns CDR1 LGHNA and CDR2 YSLEER. Trimming cost V 1 base and J 5 bases, with 18 bases left between them. This CDR3 has 17 residues. The CDR3 DNA reads as TGCGCCAGCAGCCAAGGGACTGGGGGGCGCCCGGATCAGCCCCAGCATTTT. This sequence encodes CASSQGTGGRPDQPQHF.

The V call is TRBV10-3, the J call TRBJ2-1, with unresolved D. V dropped 7 bases and J dropped 4 bases, with 8 bases sitting between them. The V gene's germline CDR1 is ENHRY and CDR2 SYGVKD. This CDR3 is 12 amino acids long. The CDR3, as DNA: TGTGCCATCACGAACGAGTACAATGAGCAGTTCTTC. Protein: CAITNEYNEQFF.

The chain couples TRBV7-2 to TRBJ2-3; D is unclear. CDR1 and CDR2 from the germline V gene are SGHTA and FQGNSA. V lost 1 base and J lost 0, with 8 bases in between. The CDR3 runs 15 residues. CDR3 sequence (DNA): TGTGCCAGCAGCTTAGTCGCAAAGAGCACAGATACGCAGTATTTT. Translation: CASSLVAKSTDTQYF.

The V gene is TRBV20-1, the J gene TRBJ2-7; D might be TRBD1 (6 bases). The V end was cut by 3 bases, the J end by 0 bases, with 9 bases between. Germline lookup yields CDR1 DFQATT and CDR2 SNEGSKA (reference sequence). This CDR3 is built from 13 residues. CDR3 in amino acids: CSASLGGSYEQYF. Here the CDR3 DNA reads TGCAGTGCTAGTTTAGGGGGCTCCTACGAGCAGTACTTC.

This clone occurred once. The V gene is TRBV28, the J gene TRBJ1-6; TRBD1 might be the D (6 bases). Germline-derived CDR1 and CDR2 are MDHEN and SYDVKM. With 6 bases removed from V and 0 bases from J, the gap between germline ends came to 12 bases. The CDR3 has 16 residues. The CDR3 bases are TGTGCCAGCAGCAAGCAGGGGTTCTCCTATAATTCACCCCTCCACTTT. It is translated as CASSKQGFSYNSPLHF.

The gene calls are TRBV6-5 and TRBJ1-2; D is undetermined. The CDR3 covers 15 residues. V lost 2 bases and J lost 7, with 17 bases in between. Germline CDR1 reads MNHEY; CDR2 reads SVGAGI. The CDR3 DNA follows: TGTGCCAGCAGTTACCTTGGGGAAGCCCTCTCTGGCTACACCTTC. It is translated as CASSYLGEALSGYTF.

The chain couples TRBV29-1 to TRBJ1-1; D perhaps matches TRBD1 (6 bases). This CDR3 is built from 13 residues. The V and J ends lost 7 bases and 6 bases respectively, with 18 bases between them. The V gene's germline CDR1 is SQVTM and CDR2 ANQGSEA. CDR3 nucleotides: TGCAGCGCCCGTACAGGGTTTGGCGCTGAAGCTTTCTTT. As protein: CSARTGFGAEAFF.

The chain uses TRBV7-2 and TRBJ2-7, with D possibly TRBD2 on 6 matching bases. This CDR3 has 17 amino acids. Germline CDR1 SGHTA, CDR2 FQGNSA. V was trimmed by 1 base and J by 1 base, leaving 17 bases between them. CDR3 protein: CASSLESSGVVSYEQYF. In DNA form, the CDR3 reads TGTGCCAGCAGCTTAGAATCTTCGGGAGTTGTATCCTACGAGCAGTACTTC.

J is TRBJ2-7 and V is TRBV6-2 or TRBV6-3; TRBD1 matches at 7 bases. Unmatched junction bases numbered 2, after V lost 5 bases and J lost 4 bases. The CDR3 length is 12 residues. Germline loops: CDR1 MNHEY, CDR2 SVGEGT. CDR3 sequence (DNA): TGTGCCAGCAGTGGGACAGAATACGAGCAGTACTTC. This encodes CASSGTEYEQYF.

V usage is TRBV7-8 and J usage is TRBJ2-1; a possible D gene is TRBD1 (6 bases). The CDR3 has 15 amino acids. Germline V gives CDR1 SGHVS, CDR2 FQNEAQ. V dropped 5 bases and J dropped 1 base, with 12 bases sitting between them. DNA for the CDR3: TGTGCCAGCAGCGCCCGGGACAATTCCTACAATGAGCAGTTCTTC. Its protein product is CASSARDNSYNEQFF.

The chain recombines TRBV30 with TRBJ2-2; D is ambiguous. The CDR3 has 13 residues. V was trimmed by 2 bases and J by 3 bases, leaving 7 bases between them. Germline V gene lookup returns CDR1 GTSNPN and CDR2 SVGIG (reference sequence). DNA of the CDR3: TGTGCCTGGAGTAAGGGTTACACCGGGGAGCTGTTTTTT. It yields the protein CAWSKGYTGELFF.

The rearrangement links TRBV15 to TRBJ1-3; D is unresolved. Germline values: CDR1 LNHNV, CDR2 YYDKDF (reference sequence). Trimming took 1 base from V and 8 from J, leaving 27 bases between them. This CDR3 region has 19 residues. The CDR3 sequence: CATSRAFLGSEFGRDTIYF. The CDR3 coding sequence is TGTGCCACCAGCAGAGCTTTTTTAGGCAGCGAATTCGGCCGGGACACCATATATTTT.